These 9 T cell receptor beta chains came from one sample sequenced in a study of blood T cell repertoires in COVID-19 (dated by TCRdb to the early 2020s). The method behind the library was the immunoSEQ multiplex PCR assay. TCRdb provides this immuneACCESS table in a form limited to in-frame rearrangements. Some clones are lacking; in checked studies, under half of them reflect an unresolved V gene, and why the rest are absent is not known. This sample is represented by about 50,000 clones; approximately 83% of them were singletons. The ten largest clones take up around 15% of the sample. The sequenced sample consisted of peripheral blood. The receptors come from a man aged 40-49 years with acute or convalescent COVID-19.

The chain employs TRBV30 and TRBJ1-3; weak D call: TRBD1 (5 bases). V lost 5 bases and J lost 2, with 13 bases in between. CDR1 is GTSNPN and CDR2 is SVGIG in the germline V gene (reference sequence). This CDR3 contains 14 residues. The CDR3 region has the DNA TGTGCCTGGGCCAGGGATCTAACTGGAAACACCATATATTTT. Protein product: CAWARDLTGNTIYF.

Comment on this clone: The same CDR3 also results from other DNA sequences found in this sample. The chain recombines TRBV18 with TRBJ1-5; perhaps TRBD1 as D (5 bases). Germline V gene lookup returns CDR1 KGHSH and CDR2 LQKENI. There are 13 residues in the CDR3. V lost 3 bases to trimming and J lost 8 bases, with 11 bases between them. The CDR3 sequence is CASSPQGGEPQHF. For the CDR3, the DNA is TGTGCCAGCTCACCGCAGGGTGGGGAGCCCCAGCATTTT.

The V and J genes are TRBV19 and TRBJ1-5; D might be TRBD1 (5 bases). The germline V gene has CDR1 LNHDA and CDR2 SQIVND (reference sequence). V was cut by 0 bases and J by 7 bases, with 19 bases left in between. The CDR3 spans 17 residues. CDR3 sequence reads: CASSIDLLQGRRQPQHF. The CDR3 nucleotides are TGTGCCAGTAGTATAGATCTATTGCAGGGCAGGCGCCAGCCCCAGCATTTT. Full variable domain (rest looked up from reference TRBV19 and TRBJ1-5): DGGITQSPKYLFRKEGQNVTLSCEQNLNHDAMYWYRQDPGQGLRLIYYSQIVNDFQKGDIAEGYSVSREKKESFPLTVTSAQKNPTAFYLCASSIDLLQGRRQPQHFGDGTRLSIL.

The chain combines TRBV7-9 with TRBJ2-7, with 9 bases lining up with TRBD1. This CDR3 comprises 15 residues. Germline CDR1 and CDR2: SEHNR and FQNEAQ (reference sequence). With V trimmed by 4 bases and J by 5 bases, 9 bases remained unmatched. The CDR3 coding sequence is TGTGCCAGCAGCTCACCGAGCGGGACAGGGAACGAGCAGTACTTC. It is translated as CASSSPSGTGNEQYF.

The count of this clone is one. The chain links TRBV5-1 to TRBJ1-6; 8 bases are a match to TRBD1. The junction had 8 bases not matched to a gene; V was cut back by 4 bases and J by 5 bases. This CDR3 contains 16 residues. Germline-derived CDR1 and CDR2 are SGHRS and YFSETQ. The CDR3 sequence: CASSPQPGQDNSPLHF. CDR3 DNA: TGCGCCAGCAGCCCTCAGCCGGGACAGGATAATTCACCCCTCCACTTT.

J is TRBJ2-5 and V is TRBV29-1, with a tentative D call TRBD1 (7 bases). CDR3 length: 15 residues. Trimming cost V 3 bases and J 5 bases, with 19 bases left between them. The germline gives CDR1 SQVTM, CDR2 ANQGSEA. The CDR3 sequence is CSVEGGQLGIETQYF. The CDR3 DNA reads TGCAGCGTTGAGGGGGGACAGTTGGGGATTGAGACCCAGTACTTC.

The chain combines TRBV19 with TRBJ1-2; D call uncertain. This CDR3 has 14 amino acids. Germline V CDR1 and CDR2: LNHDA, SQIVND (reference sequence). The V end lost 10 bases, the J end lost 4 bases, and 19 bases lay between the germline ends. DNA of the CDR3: TGTGCCACCGGGGAGGCTGCGGCCATCTATGGCTACACCTTC. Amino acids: CATGEAAAIYGYTF.

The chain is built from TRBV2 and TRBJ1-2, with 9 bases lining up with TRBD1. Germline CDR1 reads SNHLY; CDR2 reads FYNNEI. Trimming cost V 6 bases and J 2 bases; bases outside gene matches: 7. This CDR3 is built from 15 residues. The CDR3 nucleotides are TGTGCCAGCAGAGGGGACAGGGCCGCCAACTATGGCTACACCTTC. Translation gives CASRGDRAANYGYTF.

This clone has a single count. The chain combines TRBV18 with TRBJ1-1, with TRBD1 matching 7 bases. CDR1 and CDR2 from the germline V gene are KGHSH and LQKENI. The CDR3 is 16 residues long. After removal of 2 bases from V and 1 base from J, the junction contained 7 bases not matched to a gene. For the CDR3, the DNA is TGTGCCAGCTCACCAAGGTCGACAGGGACGAACACTGAAGCTTTCTTT. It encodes CASSPRSTGTNTEAFF.